The 21 T cell receptor beta chains below were found in one sample sequenced in a study of cytomegalovirus exposure and HLA in healthy donors. With 60 Vbeta and 13 Jbeta primers, the PCR was carried out. Here immunoSEQ multiplex PCR was the method, and the copy in TCRdb shows in-frame clones only, minus some. Among around 130,000 clones listed, around 70% were seen once. The sequencing input was PBMCs. Source of these receptors: a man aged 30 to 45 in good health and CMV-seronegative.

This clone has just one count. The gene calls are TRBV4-2 and TRBJ2-5; 8 bases match TRBD2. Trimming took 1 base from V and 5 from J; bases not matched to a gene: 3. The CDR3 runs to 14 residues. Germline V gene data show CDR1 as LGHNA and CDR2 as YNFKEQ. In DNA form, the CDR3 reads TGTGCCAGCAGCCAAGCGGGGGGGCCCGAGACCCAGTACTTC. Amino acid sequence: CASSQAGGPETQYF.

CDR3 DNA: TGCGCCAGCAGTTCGGGACTAGCGTCCTCAGAGACCCAGTACTTC. This codes for CASSSGLASSETQYF. The chain employs TRBV5-1 and TRBJ2-5; TRBD2 aligns across 10 bases. V was clipped by 5 bases and J by 4 bases; unmatched bases: 8. CDR3 length: 15 amino acids. In germline, CDR1 is SGHRS, CDR2 YFSETQ. Full variable domain (remainder filled in from reference TRBV5-1 and TRBJ2-5): KAGVTQTPRYLIKTRGQQVTLSCSPISGHRSVSWYQQTPGQGLQFLFEYFSETQRNKGNFPGRFSGRQFSNSRSEMNVSTLELGDSALYLCASSSGLASSETQYFGPGTRLLVL.

This clone was seen at least ten times. The chain recombines TRBV10-3 with TRBJ1-1, with 9 bases identical to TRBD1. Germline values: CDR1 ENHRY, CDR2 SYGVKD. CDR3 size: 15 residues. Trimming removed 2 bases from V and 4 bases from J; junction bases left unmatched: 5. The CDR3 DNA follows: TGTGCCATCAGTGAGGGAACAGGGGGCTTCACTGAAGCTTTCTTT. Its translation: CAISEGTGGFTEAFF.

The chain joins TRBV10-3 to TRBJ1-2, with a possible D match to TRBD1 (5 bases). Germline lookup yields CDR1 ENHRY and CDR2 SYGVKD. Trimming cost V 3 bases and J 1 base, with 9 bases left between them. CDR3 length equals 14 residues. CDR3 residues: CAISDLTDNYGYTF. The DNA for the CDR3 is TGTGCCATCAGTGACCTGACAGATAACTATGGCTACACCTTC.

V usage is TRBV28 and J usage is TRBJ1-5, with 10 positions matching TRBD1. In germline, CDR1 is MDHEN, CDR2 SYDVKM. This CDR3 is 16 amino acids long. J lost 3 bases, V lost 7 bases, and 9 bases had no gene match. The CDR3 coding sequence is TGTGCCAGCACCCGCCCTGACAGGGGGCCCAATCAGCCCCAGCATTTT. This gives the protein CASTRPDRGPNQPQHF.

The gene calls are TRBV5-6 and TRBJ2-1, with a tentative D call TRBD1 (6 bases). Germline CDR1 and CDR2: SGHDT and YYEEEE. The germline V and J ends were trimmed by 4 bases and 4 bases, with 18 bases remaining between them. The CDR3 loop spans 16 amino acids. For the CDR3, the DNA is TGTGCCAGCAGCCCGGGGCGGACAGCACTTTACAATGAGCAGTTCTTC. It yields the protein CASSPGRTALYNEQFF.

The V and J genes are TRBV5-1 and TRBJ1-4; TRBD1 matches at 7 bases. The CDR3 totals 16 residues. The germline V gene has CDR1 SGHRS and CDR2 YFSETQ. V shed 0 bases, J shed 7 bases, and the junction held 9 bases outside the gene matches. The CDR3 DNA reads TGCGCCAGCAGCTTGGCGATGAACAGGGGAGGTGAAAAACTGTTTTTT. This translates into CASSLAMNRGGEKLFF. Supplemented by reference TRBV5-1 and TRBJ1-4, the full variable domain reads KAGVTQTPRYLIKTRGQQVTLSCSPISGHRSVSWYQQTPGQGLQFLFEYFSETQRNKGNFPGRFSGRQFSNSRSEMNVSTLELGDSALYLCASSLAMNRGGEKLFFGSGTQLSVL.

This rearrangement joins TRBV5-1 to TRBJ2-1; TRBD1 agrees at 8 bases. CDR3 length equals 14 residues. Germline lookup yields CDR1 SGHRS and CDR2 YFSETQ. V dropped 4 bases and J dropped 7; count of bases not matched to a gene: 7. This CDR3 reads CASSVQGAGNEQFF. The CDR3 DNA is TGCGCCAGCAGCGTTCAGGGGGCGGGAAATGAGCAGTTCTTC.

The V call is TRBV18, the J call TRBJ2-3; 8 bases match TRBD1. CDR3 length: 15 residues. The junction had 5 bases not matched to a gene; V was cut back by 4 bases and J by 2 bases. From germline, CDR1 is KGHSH and CDR2 LQKENI. This chain's CDR3 is CASSLGTGYTDTQYF. In DNA form, the CDR3 reads TGTGCCAGCTCACTTGGGACAGGCTACACAGATACGCAGTATTTT.

The rearrangement links TRBV27 to TRBJ2-7; tentative D call: TRBD2 (6 bases). V dropped 5 bases and J dropped 5 bases, with 25 bases sitting between them. In germline, CDR1 is MNHEY, CDR2 SMNVEV (reference sequence). CDR3 length: 17 amino acids. The CDR3 DNA reads TGTGCCAGCAGTCACAAACCCCGGGGGACTGGGGTTGACGAGCAGTACTTC. Amino acids: CASSHKPRGTGVDEQYF.

The chain combines TRBV6-5 with TRBJ1-2; maybe TRBD1 (5 bases). CDR1 and CDR2 (germline): MNHEY, SVGAGI. The CDR3 is 14 residues long. Trimming took 4 bases from V and 8 from J, leaving 17 bases between them. In DNA, the CDR3 is TGTGCCAGCAGTTCCCTGGCCCTTTCAGGGGGCTACACCTTC. Amino acids: CASSSLALSGGYTF.

The chain carries TRBV7-2 and TRBJ2-5; 7 bases agree with TRBD1. The CDR3 extends over 14 amino acids. The germline V gene has CDR1 SGHTA and CDR2 FQGNSA. V lost 4 bases and J lost 5; bases outside the gene matches: 7. CDR3 residues: CASSSQQGTETQYF. The CDR3 DNA reads as TGTGCCAGCAGCTCCCAACAGGGGACGGAGACCCAGTACTTC.

The chain recombines TRBV14 with TRBJ2-3, with D possibly TRBD2 on 5 matching bases. V shed 4 bases and J shed 3 bases, with 8 bases lying between them. CDR1 and CDR2 (germline): SGHDN, FVKESK. This CDR3 is built from 13 residues. CDR3 sequence reads: CASSLGLTDTQYF. The CDR3 DNA sequence: TGTGCCAGCAGCCTTGGACTTACAGATACGCAGTATTTT.

The table lists this clone with a few counts. The chain is built from TRBV20-1 and TRBJ2-5, with a weak D call TRBD2 (5 bases). Between the trimmed V and J ends, which lost 7 bases and 2 bases, there was a span of 8 bases. This CDR3 is 11 amino acids long. Per the germline V gene, CDR1 is DFQATT and CDR2 is SNEGSKA (reference sequence). CDR3 sequence (DNA): TGCAGTGTCGAGCGGCAAGAGACCCAGTACTTC. It yields the protein CSVERQETQYF.

The chain recombines TRBV5-4 with TRBJ2-3, with 10 bases that match TRBD2. The V gene end was trimmed by 4 bases and the J gene end by 1 base; junction bases not matched to a gene: 3. CDR1 is SGHNT, CDR2 YYREEE, per germline (reference sequence). The CDR3 has 15 residues. CDR3 coding DNA: TGTGCCAGCAGCGGAGGGACTAGCGGCACAGATACGCAGTATTTT. Encoded protein: CASSGGTSGTDTQYF.

The V call is TRBV5-4, the J call TRBJ2-3, with 12 nucleotides matching TRBD2. CDR3 length: 17 amino acids. Germline V lookup: CDR1 SGHNT, CDR2 YYREEE (reference sequence). After removal of 4 bases from V and 1 base from J, the junction contained 7 bases not matched to a gene. The DNA for the CDR3 is TGTGCCAGCAGCGCACGACTAGCGGGGGACGGCACAGATACGCAGTATTTT. Protein: CASSARLAGDGTDTQYF.

This chain connects TRBV5-1 to TRBJ2-7, with a tentative D call TRBD1 (6 bases). Between the trimmed V and J ends, which lost 0 bases and 4 bases, there was a span of 14 bases. CDR1 and CDR2 from the germline V gene are SGHRS and YFSETQ. The CDR3 sequence is 15 residues long. CDR3 region: CASSLDPGTSYEQYF. In nucleotides, the CDR3 is TGCGCCAGCAGCTTGGATCCCGGGACATCGTACGAGCAGTACTTC.

The chain combines TRBV28 with TRBJ1-4; D call uncertain. CDR3 length equals 12 residues. The V end was cut by 6 bases, the J end by 15 bases, with 17 bases between. Germline CDR1 and CDR2: MDHEN and SYDVKM. In DNA, the CDR3 is TGTGCCAGCAGCCGACCCCCACGTGGAGTGTTTTTT. This codes for CASSRPPRGVFF.

The rearrangement joins TRBV28 to TRBJ1-1; TRBD1 agrees at 7 bases. V shed 6 bases and J 6 bases; nucleotides not matched to a gene: 10. Germline lookup yields CDR1 MDHEN and CDR2 SYDVKM. The CDR3 covers 14 residues. The CDR3 protein is CASRRAGGGSEAFF. The CDR3 coding sequence is TGTGCCAGCAGGCGGGCAGGGGGTGGTTCTGAAGCTTTCTTT.

The rearrangement uses TRBV6-5 and TRBJ1-2; the D gene is possibly TRBD1 (5 bases). Between the trimmed V and J ends, which lost 7 bases and 8 bases, there was a span of 17 bases. Germline lookup yields CDR1 MNHEY and CDR2 SVGAGI. This CDR3 has 13 residues. The CDR3 protein is CASTLRGSEGYTF. The CDR3 bases are TGTGCCAGCACCCTACGGGGGAGTGAGGGCTACACCTTC.

The chain uses TRBV30 and TRBJ2-1, with D maybe TRBD2 (6 bases). The CDR3 length is 14 residues. V lost 1 base, J lost 8 bases, and 15 bases lay in between. Germline CDR1 reads GTSNPN; CDR2 reads SVGIG (reference sequence). The CDR3 sequence: CAWSADGSGYEQFF. The CDR3 DNA reads as TGTGCCTGGAGTGCAGACGGGAGTGGGTATGAGCAGTTCTTC.